The 31 T cell receptor beta chains listed next were all sequenced from one sample in a study of cytomegalovirus exposure and HLA in healthy donors. The table came from immunoSEQ multiplex PCR; TCRdb's copy has only in-frame clones and leaves some out. The repertoire consists of about 360,000 clones, with just over 85% occurring once and the leading ten covering 0.83%. The source material was PBMCs. These receptors were taken from a woman aged 18 to 35 in good health and CMV-seronegative.

This chain uses TRBV4-1 with TRBJ1-2; 8 nucleotides align to TRBD1. V was clipped by 1 base and J by 5 bases; unmatched bases: 15. The CDR3 loop spans 18 amino acids. Germline assignment: CDR1 MGHRA and CDR2 YSYEKL. For the CDR3, the DNA is TGCGCCAGCAGCCAAGGGGGGACAGGAGCATATTTGGCTTATGGCTACACCTTC. This sequence encodes CASSQGGTGAYLAYGYTF.

The chain has TRBV2 and TRBJ1-2; the D is unclear. Looked up from germline, CDR1 is SNHLY and CDR2 is FYNNEI. V shed 0 bases and J shed 3 bases, with 8 bases lying between them. The CDR3 has 14 residues. The CDR3 region is CASSEAGSHYGYTF. The CDR3 nucleotides are TGTGCCAGCAGTGAAGCCGGGAGCCACTATGGCTACACCTTC.

This clone was recorded once. The CDR3 region is CASSLTGVGEQYF. The CDR3 DNA sequence: TGTGCCAGCAGTTTAACGGGAGTTGGCGAGCAGTACTTC. The chain couples TRBV27 to TRBJ2-7, with a weak D call TRBD2 (6 bases). This CDR3 is built from 13 residues. From germline, CDR1 is MNHEY and CDR2 SMNVEV (reference sequence). Trimming took off 2 bases at V and 6 bases at J, with 11 bases between the two ends.

CDR3 in DNA: TGTGCCAGCAGCTCCGACAGGAGTAATTCACCCCTCCACTTT. Residues: CASSSDRSNSPLHF. The J gene is TRBJ1-6, the V gene TRBV7-3; weak D call: TRBD1 (6 bases). V dropped 4 bases and J dropped 6 bases, with 10 bases sitting between them. The CDR3 loop spans 14 amino acids. Per germline, CDR1 SGHTA and CDR2 FQGTGA.

This clone has a single count. The chain is built from TRBV5-1 and TRBJ1-6; 11 bases line up with TRBD1. The germline V gene encodes CDR1 SGHRS and CDR2 YFSETQ. The J segment lost 1 base and the V segment lost 0 bases, leaving 3 bases of the junction unmatched. The CDR3 runs 18 residues. The CDR3 loop reads CASSLAGQGVSYNSPLHF. The CDR3 DNA sequence: TGCGCCAGCAGCTTGGCGGGACAGGGGGTTTCCTATAATTCACCCCTCCACTTT.

The chain employs TRBV7-2 and TRBJ1-1, with 8 bases fitting TRBD1. The CDR3 length is 15 residues. Germline CDR1 is SGHTA and CDR2 is FQGNSA. V shed 3 bases and J 4 bases; nucleotides not matched to a gene: 7. Here the CDR3 reads CASSFRGRVSTEAFF. CDR3 DNA: TGTGCCAGCAGCTTCAGGGGGCGAGTGAGCACTGAAGCTTTCTTT.

This chain uses TRBV27 with TRBJ2-7; 7 nucleotides match TRBD1. The germline V gene has CDR1 MNHEY and CDR2 SMNVEV (reference sequence). Trimming cost V 3 bases and J 3 bases; bases outside gene matches: 8. The length of the CDR3 is 15 residues. The CDR3 here is CASSFSTGVIYEQYF. The CDR3 nucleotides are TGTGCCAGCAGTTTCTCCACAGGGGTCATCTACGAGCAGTACTTC.

V is TRBV9 and J is TRBJ2-1, with D unresolved. Germline CDR1 reads SGDLS; CDR2 reads YYNGEE. The CDR3 runs to 15 residues. Trimming left V 0 bases short and J 9 bases short, with 16 bases between. For the CDR3, the DNA is TGTGCCAGCAGCGTAGTGGTAGAGGCTGATGGTGAGCAGTTCTTC. Protein product: CASSVVVEADGEQFF.

A few counts support this clone. This chain connects TRBV7-9 to TRBJ2-7, with D possibly TRBD1 on 6 matching bases. This CDR3 region has 15 residues. V gave up 4 bases and J gave up 6 bases, with 19 bases separating them. CDR1 and CDR2 (germline): SEHNR, FQNEAQ (reference sequence). The CDR3 DNA follows: TGTGCCAGCAGCTCCCCGGGATGGGGGCCCATCGAGCAGTACTTC. Translated, it gives CASSSPGWGPIEQYF.

The V gene is TRBV5-1, the J gene TRBJ1-3; D remains ambiguous. The V end was cut by 0 bases, the J end by 6 bases, with 7 bases between. The CDR3 totals 13 residues. In germline, CDR1 is SGHRS, CDR2 YFSETQ. The CDR3 sequence is CASSLVGENTIYF. As DNA, the CDR3 is TGCGCCAGCAGCTTGGTCGGGGAAAACACCATATATTTT.

The CDR3 loop reads CASSSLYEQYF. CDR3 nucleotide sequence: TGTGCCAGCAGTTCCCTCTACGAGCAGTACTTC. This chain joins TRBV7-6 and TRBJ2-7; D gene unclear. This CDR3 is built from 11 residues. Trimming took 6 bases from V and 3 from J, leaving 6 bases between them. The germline gives CDR1 SGHVS, CDR2 FNYEAQ.

This clone appeared a single time. The chain links TRBV6-5 to TRBJ1-1; D perhaps matches TRBD1 (6 bases). This CDR3 contains 14 residues. With 0 bases removed from V and 7 bases from J, the gap between germline ends came to 12 bases. The germline V gene has CDR1 MNHEY and CDR2 SVGAGI. The CDR3 nucleotides are TGTGCCAGCAGTTACTCGTCGCAGGGGCTTGAAGCTTTCTTT. Encoded protein: CASSYSSQGLEAFF.

This sequence joins TRBV6-6 and TRBJ2-5; tentative D call: TRBD2 (6 bases). The CDR3 covers 12 residues. The germline V and J ends were trimmed by 6 bases and 2 bases, with 7 bases remaining between them. CDR1 is MNHNY and CDR2 is SVGAGI in the germline V gene (reference sequence). The CDR3 DNA follows: TGTGCCAGCAGGGGGGGACAAGAGACCCAGTACTTC. Its translation is CASRGGQETQYF.

This clone was seen more than once but under ten times. This sequence joins TRBV7-3 and TRBJ2-1; D not resolved. Per the germline V gene, CDR1 is SGHTA and CDR2 is FQGTGA. Trimming left V 5 bases short and J 5 bases short, with 10 bases between. The CDR3 totals 13 residues. This CDR3 reads CASSPLRDNEQFF. The CDR3 DNA follows: TGTGCCAGCAGCCCACTCCGGGACAATGAGCAGTTCTTC.

The rearrangement joins TRBV7-9 to TRBJ1-2; D gene ambiguous. This CDR3 contains 13 residues. The V end was cut by 0 bases, the J end by 6 bases, with 8 bases between. Germline V gene data show CDR1 as SEHNR and CDR2 as FQNEAQ (reference sequence). The CDR3 here is CASSLAHQDGYTF. CDR3 DNA sequence: TGTGCCAGCAGCTTAGCCCATCAGGATGGCTACACCTTC.

The gene calls are TRBV4-1 and TRBJ2-7; 13 nucleotides align to TRBD2. Germline V gene data show CDR1 as MGHRA and CDR2 as YSYEKL. The ends lost 0 bases at V and 4 bases at J; junction bases unmatched: 12. The CDR3 extends over 19 amino acids. This chain's CDR3 is CASSQDWSRTSGGRYEQYF. CDR3 bases: TGCGCCAGCAGCCAAGATTGGTCTAGGACTAGCGGGGGACGGTACGAGCAGTACTTC.

The chain links TRBV4-1 to TRBJ2-1; D perhaps matches TRBD1 (6 bases). The V and J ends lost 2 bases and 2 bases respectively, with 13 bases between them. This CDR3 region has 16 residues. CDR1 is MGHRA and CDR2 is YSYEKL in the germline V gene. DNA of the CDR3: TGCGCCAGCAGCCAAACCGACAGGATGCCCTACAATGAGCAGTTCTTC. It is translated as CASSQTDRMPYNEQFF.

This clone was detected only a few times. The chain combines TRBV2 with TRBJ2-1; 9 bases are shared with TRBD2. In germline, CDR1 is SNHLY, CDR2 FYNNEI. The CDR3 loop spans 16 amino acids. Germline trimming cut 3 bases from V and 8 bases from J; bases unmatched to any gene: 11. This CDR3 is CASSDPASGILDEQFF. The CDR3 DNA reads TGTGCCAGCAGTGATCCGGCTAGCGGGATCTTGGATGAGCAGTTCTTC.

The genes are TRBV6-6 and TRBJ2-4; 9 positions match TRBD1. This CDR3 comprises 15 residues. CDR1 and CDR2 (germline): MNHNY, SVGAGI (reference sequence). V was clipped by 4 bases and J by 8 bases; unmatched bases: 9. Written as DNA, the CDR3 is TGTGCCAGCAGTTTCCCAAGGGGACAGGGTGACATTCAGTACTTC. This translates into CASSFPRGQGDIQYF.

The V and J genes are TRBV28 and TRBJ2-5, with TRBD1 as a possible D gene (6 bases). V lost 2 bases and J lost 1, with 17 bases in between. CDR1 MDHEN and CDR2 SYDVKM come from the germline V gene. CDR3 length: 17 residues. CDR3 in amino acids: CASSLTGQQKAQETQYF. The CDR3 region has the DNA TGTGCCAGCAGTTTAACCGGACAGCAAAAAGCCCAAGAGACCCAGTACTTC.

The V gene is TRBV2, the J gene TRBJ2-4; 7 bases agree with TRBD1. This CDR3 spans 15 amino acids. The V and J ends lost 2 bases and 6 bases, in that order; junction bases with no gene match: 7. Germline values: CDR1 SNHLY, CDR2 FYNNEI. As DNA, the CDR3 is TGTGCCAGCAGTGAAAGTGGGACAGAGAGAAACATTCAGTACTTC. Its translation: CASSESGTERNIQYF.

The chain uses TRBV4-2 and TRBJ1-2; tentative D call: TRBD1 (5 bases). This CDR3 has 17 amino acids. Deletions cut 0 bases from V and 7 bases from J, with 21 bases between. The germline V gene has CDR1 LGHNA and CDR2 YNFKEQ. In nucleotides, the CDR3 is TGTGCCAGCAGCCAAGATCGAGGGACTTATAGACGTGGTGGCTACACCTTC. Translating it yields CASSQDRGTYRRGGYTF.

J is TRBJ2-7 and V is TRBV7-9, with a possible D match to TRBD1 (6 bases). Germline V gives CDR1 SEHNR, CDR2 FQNEAQ (reference sequence). This CDR3 has 14 amino acids. V lost 4 bases, J lost 0 bases, and 10 bases lay in between. CDR3 residues: CASSSDRSSYEQYF. The CDR3 nucleotides read TGTGCCAGCAGCTCCGACAGGAGCTCCTACGAGCAGTACTTC.

The V and J genes are TRBV6-1 and TRBJ2-3; TRBD1 is a possible D gene (6 bases). The CDR3 is 16 residues long. CDR1 is MNHNS, CDR2 SASEGT, per germline. Between the trimmed V and J ends, which lost 2 bases and 2 bases, there was a span of 14 bases. The CDR3, as DNA: TGTGCCAGCAGTGAATCCAGGGGATACGTCACAGATACGCAGTATTTT. As protein: CASSESRGYVTDTQYF.

The rearrangement links TRBV6-5 to TRBJ2-5; D not resolved. This CDR3 is built from 13 residues. V gave up 7 bases and J gave up 4 bases, with 13 bases separating them. From germline, CDR1 is MNHEY and CDR2 SVGAGI. In DNA, the CDR3 is TGTGCCAGCACTAGGATTCTTTCAGAGACCCAGTACTTC. This sequence encodes CASTRILSETQYF.

The genes are TRBV6-5 and TRBJ2-1; D might be TRBD1 (6 bases). Germline values: CDR1 MNHEY, CDR2 SVGAGI. CDR3 length: 15 residues. The V gene lost 6 bases and the J gene lost 5 bases, with 17 bases spanning the gap. The CDR3 nucleotides read TGTGCCAGCAGGTCTGTGGGGGCGATCAACAATGAGCAGTTCTTC. As protein: CASRSVGAINNEQFF.

The V call is TRBV11-1, the J call TRBJ2-7; 10 bases align to TRBD2. The germline V gene encodes CDR1 SGHAT and CDR2 FQDESV (reference sequence). The CDR3 contains 19 residues. The trim removed 5 bases at V and 2 bases at J, leaving 18 bases unmatched. CDR3 loop: CASSPRGYPLAGETYEQYF. CDR3 in DNA: TGTGCCAGCAGCCCCCGAGGGTATCCCCTAGCGGGAGAGACCTACGAGCAGTACTTC.

The CDR3 here is CASRGGLGQGYQPQHF. The DNA of the CDR3 is TGTGCCAGCAGGGGTGGGTTGGGACAGGGTTATCAGCCCCAGCATTTT. The rearrangement joins TRBV2 to TRBJ1-5; 9 nucleotides line up with TRBD1. The length of the CDR3 is 16 residues. Germline V gene lookup returns CDR1 SNHLY and CDR2 FYNNEI. The V gene end was trimmed by 6 bases and the J gene end by 5 bases; junction bases not matched to a gene: 11.

The rearrangement joins TRBV14 to TRBJ2-2; TRBD1 might be the D (5 bases). This CDR3 has 16 amino acids. V was clipped by 0 bases and J by 3 bases, with 11 bases between them. Germline CDR1 and CDR2: SGHDN and FVKESK. The CDR3 sequence is CASSQDQGSYTGELFF. CDR3 DNA: TGTGCCAGCAGCCAAGATCAGGGCTCCTACACCGGGGAGCTGTTTTTT.

The genes are TRBV7-3 and TRBJ2-7; TRBD2 agrees at 9 bases. The CDR3 is made up of 14 amino acids. CDR1 is SGHTA, CDR2 FQGTGA, per germline. V shed 2 bases, J shed 5 bases, and the junction held 4 bases outside the gene matches. The CDR3 loop reads CASSLRGRDNEQYF. The CDR3 bases are TGTGCCAGCAGCTTACGCGGGAGGGATAACGAGCAGTACTTC. Complete variable domain (other parts from reference TRBV7-3 and TRBJ2-7): GAGVSQTPSNKVTEKGKYVELRCDPISGHTALYWYRQSLGQGPEFLIYFQGTGAADDSGLPNDRFFAVRPEGSVSTLKIQRTERGDSAVYLCASSLRGRDNEQYFGPGTRLTVT.

The rearrangement uses TRBV27 and TRBJ2-7, with D possibly TRBD2 on 6 matching bases. The germline V gene encodes CDR1 MNHEY and CDR2 SMNVEV (reference sequence). The CDR3 consists of 15 residues. Trimming pared 4 bases from V and 2 bases from J, leaving 15 bases between. CDR3 nucleotide sequence: TGTGCCAGCAGTTACGCCCCGGACTATACCTACGAGCAGTACTTC. This sequence encodes CASSYAPDYTYEQYF.